Below, 30 T cell receptor beta chains from the same sample are listed, as sequenced in a study of T cells in Graves' hyperthyroidism and ophthalmopathy (dated by TCRdb to about 2019). The receptor library was made with multiplex PCR. Data came from an Illumina HiSeq 2000. Amplification of TCR beta CDR3 regions was carried out from RNA transcripts. The TCR CDR3 was subjected to a first round of RT-PCR using the HTBI primer set and the Qiagen OneStep RT-PCR kit. TCRdb reprocessing: public reads trimmed at Q25 with fastp, clones called with MiXCR, in-frame beta chains kept. Entries are consolidated by CDR3 protein sequence, retaining the most common genes and DNA. This sample lists about 770,000 distinct CDR3 sequences; over 15% were detected once. The ten biggest clones cover roughly a sixth of the sample. The sample comprised blood. Receptor source: a woman aged 50 to 60 with Graves' hyperthyroidism that later progressed to Graves' ophthalmopathy.

This clonotype was counted many times. The chain is built from TRBV3-1 and TRBJ1-5, with D maybe TRBD1 (5 bases). V was cut by 3 bases and J by 0 bases, with 9 bases left in between. Germline V CDR1 and CDR2: LGHDT, YNNKEL (reference sequence). The length of the CDR3 is 15 residues. The DNA for the CDR3 is TGTGCCAGCAGCCATGGGGGGTATAGCAATCAGCCCCAGCATTTT. Its translation is CASSHGGYSNQPQHF.

This clonotype has ten or more counts. J is TRBJ2-5 and V is TRBV24-1; 7 bases line up with TRBD1. The V and J ends lost 0 bases and 4 bases, in that order; junction bases with no gene match: 7. This CDR3 is built from 16 residues. Germline CDR1 and CDR2: KGHDR and SFDVKD. CDR3 region: CATSDLRRTGGETQYF. For the CDR3, the DNA is TGTGCCACCAGTGATTTGCGGAGGACAGGAGGAGAGACCCAGTACTTC.

This clonotype was seen at least ten times. The chain couples TRBV30 to TRBJ2-7; D gene unclear. There are 13 residues in the CDR3. Germline CDR1 is GTSNPN and CDR2 is SVGIG (reference sequence). V dropped 0 bases and J dropped 3 bases, with 9 bases sitting between them. The CDR3 DNA sequence: TGTGCCTGGAGTGTTGACACCGACTACGAGCAGTACTTC. Its translation: CAWSVDTDYEQYF.

This clonotype was detected ten times or more. The chain uses TRBV20-1 and TRBJ2-1; 9 nucleotides align to TRBD2. CDR3 size: 12 residues. Per germline, CDR1 DFQATT and CDR2 SNEGSKA (reference sequence). The CDR3 spells CRGAGGPNEQFF. CDR3 nucleotide sequence: TGCAGGGGAGCGGGGGGCCCGAATGAGCAGTTCTTC.

This clonotype was observed at least ten times. V and J are TRBV3-1 and TRBJ2-1; perhaps D is TRBD1 or TRBD2 (5 bases each). Trimming took 8 bases from V and 1 from J, leaving 9 bases between them. Germline CDR1 LGHDT, CDR2 YNNKEL (reference sequence). The CDR3 totals 13 residues. The CDR3 nucleotides are TGTGCCAGCGGGGGAAGGTCCTACAATGAGCAGTTCTTC. Protein sequence: CASGGRSYNEQFF.

This clonotype appeared many times. The CDR3 loop reads CASSWTSGGDPSYEQYF. CDR3 bases: TGCGCCAGCAGCTGGACTAGCGGGGGGGACCCCTCCTACGAGCAGTACTTC. The V call is TRBV5-1, the J call TRBJ2-7, with TRBD2 matching 15 bases. This CDR3 spans 17 amino acids. The V segment lost 3 bases and the J segment 0 bases; nucleotides outside the gene matches: 4. Germline assignment: CDR1 SGHRS and CDR2 YFSETQ.

In this sample, this clonotype turned up many times. The chain joins TRBV11-2 to TRBJ1-4; weak D call: TRBD1 (5 bases). The CDR3 length is 15 residues. Between the trimmed V and J ends, which lost 1 base and 0 bases, there was a span of 6 bases. Per germline, CDR1 SGHAT and CDR2 FQNNGV. CDR3 sequence: CASSLGQTTNEKLFF. Here the CDR3 DNA reads TGTGCCAGCAGCTTAGGACAGACAACTAATGAAAAACTGTTTTTT.

This clonotype was seen only a few times. This chain links TRBV3-1 with TRBJ2-3; no definite D call. This CDR3 is built from 13 residues. Germline V gene data show CDR1 as LGHDT and CDR2 as YNNKEL (reference sequence). Trimming removed 0 bases from V and 9 bases from J, with 10 bases in between. CDR3 coding DNA: TGTGCCAGCAGCCAAGATCTGCCCTGGACGCAGTATTTT. The encoded protein is CASSQDLPWTQYF.

The gene calls are TRBV7-6 and TRBJ2-1, with D possibly TRBD1 on 6 matching bases. V lost 3 bases, J lost 8 bases, and 14 bases lay in between. Germline V lookup: CDR1 SGHVS, CDR2 FNYEAQ. The CDR3 length is 14 residues. CDR3 sequence: CASSFSGQHDEQFF. The CDR3 DNA follows: TGTGCCAGCAGCTTCTCCGGACAGCACGATGAGCAGTTCTTC.

The V and J genes are TRBV6-1 and TRBJ2-7, with 7 bases that match TRBD1. The CDR3 has 14 amino acids. CDR1 and CDR2 (germline): MNHNS, SASEGT. The V and J ends lost 5 bases and 7 bases, in that order; junction bases with no gene match: 11. In DNA form, the CDR3 reads TGTGCCAGCAGTTACGGATCAGGGGGAAGGGAGCAGTACTTC. Translated: CASSYGSGGREQYF.

V gene TRBV19 combines with J gene TRBJ1-6; possibly TRBD1 for D (5 bases). The V end lost 6 bases, the J end lost 7 bases, and 13 bases lay between the germline ends. The CDR3 is made up of 14 amino acids. Germline CDR1 LNHDA, CDR2 SQIVND (reference sequence). CDR3 DNA sequence: TGTGCCAGTAGGGAGGGGACGAGGAATTCACCCCTCCACTTT. It yields the protein CASREGTRNSPLHF. The full variable domain, rest sourced from reference TRBV19 and TRBJ1-6, is DGGITQSPKYLFRKEGQNVTLSCEQNLNHDAMYWYRQDPGQGLRLIYYSQIVNDFQKGDIAEGYSVSREKKESFPLTVTSAQKNPTAFYLCASREGTRNSPLHFGNGTRLTVT.

This clonotype has a handful of counts. The chain is built from TRBV5-1 and TRBJ1-4, with 7 bases that match TRBD1. The CDR3 is 15 residues long. V trimming: 3 bases; J trimming: 8 bases; junction bases outside the gene matches: 10. Looked up from germline, CDR1 is SGHRS and CDR2 is YFSETQ. In DNA form, the CDR3 reads TGCGCCAGCAGCTCTGCCCGGGACAGCCCAGAAAAACTGTTTTTT. Encoded protein: CASSSARDSPEKLFF.

Only a few counts were recorded for this clonotype. The CDR3 is CASSSLGDVGGGNTQYF. CDR3 sequence (DNA): TGTGCCAGCAGTTCCCTCGGTGACGTGGGGGGGGGGAATACGCAGTATTTT. The gene calls are TRBV7-6 and TRBJ2-3, with 7 bases lining up with TRBD2. Trimming removed 6 bases from V and 7 bases from J; junction bases left unmatched: 19. CDR1 is SGHVS, CDR2 FNYEAQ, per germline. There are 17 residues in the CDR3.

This clonotype was recorded at least ten times. J is TRBJ2-1 and V is TRBV11-2; weak D call: TRBD2 (6 bases). The CDR3 has 16 residues. Trimming stripped 5 bases from V and 1 base from J, with 15 bases between. Germline-derived CDR1 and CDR2 are SGHAT and FQNNGV. CDR3 nucleotides: TGTGCCAGCAGCACTGGGGGGACGTTATCCTACAATGAGCAGTTCTTC. Translation gives CASSTGGTLSYNEQFF. The full variable domain, rest sourced from reference TRBV11-2 and TRBJ2-1, is EAGVAQSPRYKIIEKRQSVAFWCNPISGHATLYWYQQILGQGPKLLIQFQNNGVVDDSQLPKDRFSAERLKGVDSTLKIQPAKLEDSAVYLCASSTGGTLSYNEQFFGPGTRLTVL.

This clonotype was seen more than once but under ten times. The chain combines TRBV29-1 with TRBJ1-1; D uncertain. The germline V gene encodes CDR1 SQVTM and CDR2 ANQGSEA. CDR3 length equals 13 residues. Between the trimmed V and J ends, which lost 7 bases and 4 bases, there was a span of 16 bases. The CDR3 region has the DNA TGCAGCGGCGGACTCCTTCCCAGCACTGAAGCTTTCTTT. This gives the protein CSGGLLPSTEAFF.

This clonotype appeared many times. This chain links TRBV6-1 with TRBJ2-3; possible D gene TRBD1, 6 bases. CDR3 length equals 13 residues. Germline CDR1 and CDR2: MNHNS and SASEGT. Trimming shortened V by 8 bases and J by 3 bases, and 12 bases separated the two germline ends. The CDR3 DNA reads as TGTGCCAGCTCCCAAGGGGGAACAGATACGCAGTATTTT. Translation: CASSQGGTDTQYF.

The chain uses TRBV6-1 and TRBJ1-1, with TRBD1 matching over 10 bases. Per the germline V gene, CDR1 is MNHNS and CDR2 is SASEGT. The CDR3 length is 15 residues. V gave up 5 bases and J gave up 4 bases; unmatched junction bases: 7. For the CDR3, the DNA is TGTGCCAGCAGTCCGGCGACAGGGGGCTCCACTGAAGCTTTCTTT. Protein product: CASSPATGGSTEAFF.

This clonotype came up many times. This chain joins TRBV11-2 and TRBJ1-2; D is perhaps TRBD1 (6 bases). The CDR3 consists of 15 residues. Trimming shortened V by 7 bases and J by 4 bases, and 19 bases separated the two germline ends. Germline assignment: CDR1 SGHAT and CDR2 FQNNGV. CDR3 protein: CASNPARGAPYGYTF. The CDR3 nucleotides read TGTGCCAGCAACCCAGCCCGGGGGGCCCCCTATGGCTACACCTTC.

This clonotype was seen many times. The gene calls are TRBV5-1 and TRBJ2-2; TRBD1 aligns across 9 bases. The CDR3 consists of 16 residues. Germline CDR1 SGHRS, CDR2 YFSETQ. Trimming at V came to 4 bases and at J to 3 bases, leaving 7 bases not matched to a gene. The CDR3 is CASSGTGGPYTGELFF. CDR3 sequence (DNA): TGCGCCAGCAGCGGCACAGGGGGCCCGTACACCGGGGAGCTGTTTTTT.

This clonotype showed up many times. This chain connects TRBV7-9 to TRBJ1-1; TRBD1 aligns across 9 bases. This CDR3 region has 13 residues. The germline V gene encodes CDR1 SEHNR and CDR2 FQNEAQ (reference sequence). V lost 4 bases and J lost 7; bases outside the gene matches: 4. CDR3 protein: CASSSSGQGEAFF. The CDR3 DNA sequence: TGTGCCAGCAGCTCCTCGGGACAGGGTGAAGCTTTCTTT.

This clonotype was observed at least ten times. This chain connects TRBV2 to TRBJ1-1, with D tentatively TRBD1 (5 bases). The V end lost 7 bases, the J end lost 3 bases, and 18 bases lay between the germline ends. Germline CDR1 reads SNHLY; CDR2 reads FYNNEI. CDR3 size: 15 residues. The CDR3 spells CASTQSQQGHTEAFF. CDR3 sequence (DNA): TGTGCCAGCACCCAGTCGCAGCAGGGTCACACTGAAGCTTTCTTT.

This chain links TRBV5-6 with TRBJ2-7; no clear D. CDR1 is SGHDT and CDR2 is YYEEEE in the germline V gene. The CDR3 consists of 15 residues. Trimming removed 6 bases at V and 3 bases at J, with 19 bases between. The CDR3 DNA sequence: TGTGCCAGCATCACCAACACAGACCCTCGCTACGAGCAGTACTTC. Residues: CASITNTDPRYEQYF.

The chain couples TRBV5-1 to TRBJ1-4, with unresolved D. Trimming removed 5 bases at V and 5 bases at J, with 4 bases between. CDR1 is SGHRS and CDR2 is YFSETQ in the germline V gene. The CDR3 is 11 residues long. The DNA for the CDR3 is TGCGCCAGCAGACAGAATGAAAAACTGTTTTTT. Its translation is CASRQNEKLFF.

The genes are TRBV27 and TRBJ2-7; D not resolved. V was shortened by 2 bases and J by 3 bases, with 14 bases between the two germline ends. Germline lookup yields CDR1 MNHEY and CDR2 SMNVEV (reference sequence). The CDR3 has 15 amino acids. CDR3 amino acids: CASSLGQKVRYEQYF. CDR3 DNA sequence: TGTGCCAGCAGTTTAGGCCAGAAAGTCCGCTACGAGCAGTACTTC.

This clonotype has more than one count but fewer than ten. The rearrangement uses TRBV7-9 and TRBJ1-2; a weak D match, TRBD1 (6 bases). CDR3 length: 13 residues. From germline, CDR1 is SEHNR and CDR2 FQNEAQ (reference sequence). Between the trimmed V and J ends, which lost 6 bases and 3 bases, there was a span of 11 bases. In DNA, the CDR3 is TGTGCCAGCAGACCGGGACACGACTATGGCTACACCTTC. Its protein is CASRPGHDYGYTF. The entire variable domain, with the rest obtained from reference TRBV7-9 and TRBJ1-2, is as follows: DTGVSQNPRHKITKRGQNVTFRCDPISEHNRLYWYRQTLGQGPEFLTYFQNEAQLEKSRLLSDRFSAERPKGSFSTLEIQRTEQGDSAMYLCASRPGHDYGYTFGSGTRLTVV.

This clonotype appeared a few times. V is TRBV6-1 and J is TRBJ2-7, with a possible D match to TRBD1 (5 bases). Trimming pared 0 bases from V and 2 bases from J, leaving 8 bases between. Germline CDR1 and CDR2: MNHNS and SASEGT. The CDR3 is made up of 14 amino acids. The CDR3 sequence: CASSEAYRTYEQYF. The CDR3 nucleotides are TGTGCCAGCAGTGAAGCCTACAGGACCTACGAGCAGTACTTC.

This clonotype showed up just a few times. Compared with germline, one end of the junction differs, possibly owing to a read error. The rearrangement links TRBV6-2 or TRBV6-3 to TRBJ1-2; the D is unclear. Germline CDR1 reads MNHEY; CDR2 reads SVGEGT. This CDR3 spans 11 amino acids. In DNA form, the CDR3 reads TGTGCCAGCAGCTCAGGCCGGCCCCTGGCCTTC. Encoded protein: CASSSGRPLAF.

The chain carries TRBV5-5 and TRBJ1-2; D possibly corresponds to TRBD1 (6 bases). This CDR3 is 14 amino acids long. V lost 4 bases, J lost 2 bases, and 12 bases lay in between. Germline CDR1 SGHKS, CDR2 YYEKEE (reference sequence). CDR3 protein: CASSPGQQNYGYTF. CDR3 DNA sequence: TGTGCCAGCAGCCCGGGACAACAAAACTATGGCTACACCTTC.

This clonotype was counted many times. The rearrangement links TRBV12-3 or TRBV12-4 to TRBJ1-2, with D possibly TRBD1 on 6 matching bases. The CDR3 extends over 16 amino acids. V was shortened by 5 bases and J by 1 base, with 17 bases between the two germline ends. Written as DNA, the CDR3 is TGTGCCAGCAGTAGTGATCTCGGGGGCCATAACTATGGCTACACCTTC. Encoded protein: CASSSDLGGHNYGYTF.

The sample holds a few counts of this clonotype. The gene calls are TRBV6-1 and TRBJ1-2; D may be TRBD1 (5 bases). Looked up from germline, CDR1 is MNHNS and CDR2 is SASEGT. V lost 1 base to trimming and J lost 4 bases, with 10 bases between them. This CDR3 contains 14 residues. The CDR3 DNA reads TGTGCCAGCAGTGAAGGCGGGGGAGTCTATGGCTACACCTTC. Residues: CASSEGGGVYGYTF.